This TCR beta chain was sequenced during a study of T-cell memory formation after mild COVID-19. Study in general: The TCR clusters were mostly specific to one donor.

In TCRdb, the 5' RACE reads were re-called with MiXCR into one record per CDR3 protein. The table includes 190,000 or so distinct CDR3 sequences, around 27% detected once. The length of the CDR3 is 15 residues. The germline V gene has CDR1 SEHNR and CDR2 FQNEAQ (reference sequence). The J segment lost 1 base and the V segment lost 3 bases, leaving 3 bases of the junction unmatched. This clonotype has just a few counts. What was sequenced was PBMCs or a T cell subset sorted from them (not recorded which). The chain is built from TRBV7-9 and TRBJ1-2; 9 bases are a match to TRBD1. This TCR came from an adult woman who had mild COVID-19 (a few samples of this study predate the infection). Cell type and time point are not known. CDR3 DNA: TGTGCCAGCAGCTTGGGACAGGGATATAACTATGGCTACACCTTC. It translates to CASSLGQGYNYGYTF.